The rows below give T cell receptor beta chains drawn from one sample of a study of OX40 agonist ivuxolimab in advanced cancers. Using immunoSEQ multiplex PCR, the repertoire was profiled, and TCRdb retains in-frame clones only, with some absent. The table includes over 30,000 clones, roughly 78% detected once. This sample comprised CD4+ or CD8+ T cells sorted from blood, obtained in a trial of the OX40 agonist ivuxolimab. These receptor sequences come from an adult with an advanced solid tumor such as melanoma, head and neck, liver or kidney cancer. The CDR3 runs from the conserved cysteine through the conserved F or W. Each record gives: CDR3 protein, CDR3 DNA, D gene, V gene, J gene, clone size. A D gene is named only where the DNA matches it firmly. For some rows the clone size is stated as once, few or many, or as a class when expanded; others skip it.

CAISENAGGYTF	TGTGCCATCAGTGAGAATGCGGGAGGCTACACCTTC	NA	TRBV10-3	TRBJ1-2	NA
CATSRAGGQETQYF	TGTGCCACCAGCAGAGCTGGAGGACAAGAGACCCAGTACTTC	NA	TRBV15	TRBJ2-5	NA
CASSLVTAPLTDYGYTF	TGTGCCAGCAGCTTAGTAACGGCGCCCCTAACAGACTATGGCTACACCTTC	NA	TRBV7-2	TRBJ1-2	NA
CASSPTREGYNEQFF	TGTGCCAGCAGCCCCACCCGGGAGGGCTACAATGAGCAGTTCTTC	TRBD2	TRBV7-3	TRBJ2-1	NA
CASSPHWGDETQYF	TGTGCCAGCAGCCCCCACTGGGGGGATGAGACCCAGTACTTC	NA	TRBV6-5	TRBJ2-5	NA
CASSTQDRGWQYF	TGTGCCAGTAGTACCCAGGACAGGGGGTGGCAGTACTTC	TRBD1	TRBV19	TRBJ2-7	once
CASSTTTGQSEGYTF	TGTGCCAGCAGTACTACCACGGGACAGAGCGAGGGCTACACCTTC	TRBD1	TRBV28	TRBJ1-2	NA
CASSSSSNRIANEQFF	TGTGCCAGCAGTTCGTCTAGCAACCGAATTGCTAATGAGCAGTTCTTC	NA	TRBV28	TRBJ2-1	few
CASSQDRFSGNTIYF	TGTGCCAGCAGTCAAGACAGATTCTCTGGAAACACCATATATTTT	NA	TRBV6-5	TRBJ1-3	NA
CASSLVAKASGDTQYF	TGTGCCAGCAGCTTGGTTGCGAAGGCTAGCGGAGATACGCAGTATTTT	TRBD2	TRBV5-4	TRBJ2-3	NA
CASSSLTGGLNNQPQHF	TGTGCCAGCAGCTCCCTTACAGGGGGCTTGAACAATCAGCCCCAGCATTTT	TRBD1	TRBV7-6	TRBJ1-5	NA
CASSSLTGLLRF	TGTGCCAGCAGTTCCCTGACAGGTCTTCTTCGTTTC	NA	TRBV6-5	TRBJ2-7	NA